This T cell receptor beta chain was observed in a study of CD4 and CD8 cells across lung adenocarcinoma regions (dated by TCRdb to the late 2010s). About the investigation overall: The study compared tumor centers with tumor margins to examine intratumor heterogeneity of the T cell receptor repertoire.

Details on this clonotype: Its antigen has not been determined. Within one base of it there is no much larger clone, and no base qualities were kept.

The donors were patients who had localized lung adenocarcinoma, which is a subtype of non-small cell lung cancer. The centers of localized lung adenocarcinomas were where the samples came from. For TCR repertoire analysis, CD8+ T cells from tumor tissue were profiled apart from CD4+ T cells. CDR3 length: 13 amino acids, cysteine to phenylalanine. Just CDR3 DNA is preserved here, 39 bases in frame from base 1. The trim is 6 bases for V and 0 bases for J, with a gap of 7 bases between the germline ends. The germline V gene supplies CDR1 ENHRY and CDR2 SYGVKD. Library preparation employed PCR. Sequenced using a HiSeq X Ten. TCRdb reprocessing: public reads trimmed at Q25 with fastp, clones called with MiXCR, in-frame beta chains kept. All rows with the same CDR3 protein become a single entry with the most common DNA and genes. The sample table records around 20,000 distinct CDR3 sequences; approximately 54% of these occur just once. The ten largest make up 25% to 30% of the sample.

The chain couples TRBV10-3 to TRBJ2-3; no D gene is confidently identified. The clonotype comes from a female donor with lung adenocarcinoma. The CD4 and CD8 labels of this study may be unreliable. Input material: CD8+ T cells from the center of a lung tumor. The sample's cell subset or site label, in plain terms: tumor center region. Here is the DNA: TGTGCCATCAGGCCAGACAGCACAGATACGCAGTATTTT. This is translated as CAIRPDSTDTQYF.